The 9 T cell receptor beta chains listed next were all sequenced from one sample in a study of blood T cell repertoires in COVID-19. Produced via immunoSEQ multiplex PCR; TCRdb's table is partial and in-frame only. Among about 220,000 clones, 70% to 90% were seen once, and the ten largest hold 2.4%. The specimen was peripheral blood. The receptors originated from a woman in her 70s with COVID-19, enrolled during active disease.

The chain combines TRBV7-8 with TRBJ1-3; possible D gene TRBD1, 5 bases. Per germline, CDR1 SGHVS and CDR2 FQNEAQ. The V end lost 0 bases, the J end lost 0 bases, and 9 bases lay between the germline ends. The CDR3 totals 16 residues. Here the CDR3 DNA reads TGTGCCAGCAGCTTAGCAGGGGCAGGCTCTGGAAACACCATATATTTT. It specifies CASSLAGAGSGNTIYF.

The chain recombines TRBV5-8 with TRBJ1-5, with a weak D call TRBD1 (5 bases). Trimming took off 3 bases at V and 4 bases at J, with 17 bases between the two ends. The CDR3 spans 16 residues. CDR1 and CDR2 from the germline V gene are SGHTS and YDEGEE. The CDR3 DNA reads as TGTGCCAGCAGCTCCGGCCGACAGAATCTTAATCAGCCCCAGCATTTT. Amino acid sequence: CASSSGRQNLNQPQHF.

The CDR3 here is CSGTGRGGTEAFF. CDR3 nucleotides: TGCAGCGGTACAGGGAGGGGCGGCACTGAAGCTTTCTTT. The chain combines TRBV29-1 with TRBJ1-1, with D possibly matching TRBD1 (6 bases). CDR3 length equals 13 residues. Germline CDR1 reads SQVTM; CDR2 reads ANQGSEA. V lost 7 bases to trimming and J lost 4 bases, with 16 bases between them.

The rearrangement joins TRBV9 to TRBJ1-2, with D possibly TRBD1 on 6 matching bases. This CDR3 is 15 amino acids long. The V end was cut by 3 bases, the J end by 4 bases, with 16 bases between. Per the germline V gene, CDR1 is SGDLS and CDR2 is YYNGEE. Here the CDR3 DNA reads TGTGCCAGCAGCGAGGCGGGGGGCTCCTCCTATGGCTACACCTTC. Its translation: CASSEAGGSSYGYTF.

V gene TRBV5-1 combines with J gene TRBJ1-2; unclear D gene. This CDR3 is built from 15 residues. Trimming took off 3 bases at V and 2 bases at J, with 14 bases between the two ends. Germline lookup yields CDR1 SGHRS and CDR2 YFSETQ. The CDR3 DNA reads as TGCGCCAGCAGCTCCCTGACGGCCGGGAACTATGGCTACACCTTC. Amino acids: CASSSLTAGNYGYTF.

This chain uses TRBV23-1 with TRBJ2-1; possibly TRBD1 for D (6 bases). TRBV23-1 is designated an ORF whose function remains uncertain. The CDR3 runs 17 residues. The V end lost 2 bases, the J end lost 3 bases, and 17 bases lay between the germline ends. The DNA of the CDR3 is TGCGCCAGCAGTCAAATCCAGGGGAATCGGGACTACAATGAGCAGTTCTTC. Amino acid sequence: CASSQIQGNRDYNEQFF.

The CDR3 here is CAISESQGAEETQYF. DNA of the CDR3: TGTGCCATCAGTGAGTCACAGGGGGCAGAAGAGACCCAGTACTTC. The J gene is TRBJ2-5, the V gene TRBV10-3; 9 nucleotides align to TRBD1. V lost 0 bases to trimming and J lost 3 bases; unmatched junction nucleotides: 2. The CDR3 runs to 15 residues. CDR1 is ENHRY, CDR2 SYGVKD, per germline.

The chain employs TRBV5-1 and TRBJ2-1; 7 positions match TRBD2. V shed 4 bases, J shed 6 bases, and the junction held 13 bases outside the gene matches. Germline V CDR1 and CDR2: SGHRS, YFSETQ. The CDR3 extends over 16 amino acids. CDR3 residues: CASSVLGSGDGNEQFF. The CDR3, as DNA: TGCGCCAGCAGCGTTTTAGGAAGCGGGGATGGCAATGAGCAGTTCTTC.

The chain carries TRBV7-2 and TRBJ1-2; D unresolved. Trimming took off 2 bases at V and 4 bases at J, with 17 bases between the two ends. This CDR3 is built from 16 residues. Germline V lookup: CDR1 SGHTA, CDR2 FQGNSA. The CDR3 nucleotides read TGTGCCAGCAGCTTACTTCACGGTCGGTCGGGCTATGGCTACACCTTC. Residues: CASSLLHGRSGYGYTF. Based on the CDR3 plus reference TRBV7-2 and TRBJ1-2, the full variable domain is GAGVSQSPSNKVTEKGKDVELRCDPISGHTALYWYRQSLGQGLEFLIYFQGNSAPDKSGLPSDRFSAERTGGSVSTLTIQRTQQEDSAVYLCASSLLHGRSGYGYTFGSGTRLTVV.